Listed below are T cell receptor beta chains from one sample, sequenced in a study of memory CD4+ T cells and cytomegalovirus serostatus. This table comes from immunoSEQ multiplex PCR, and its TCRdb copy is limited to in-frame clones, with some not included. Found here are roughly 49,000 clones, approximately 78% of them singletons; the top ten hold approximately 0.71%. The sample taken for sequencing was memory CD4+ T cells from blood. The receptors derive from an adult in good health and CMV-seronegative. Each CDR3 is given with its conserved first and last residue. A D gene is named only where the DNA matches it firmly. Size is omitted from some rows. Given values are once, few, many or a class for expanded clones.

size	V	J	D	DNA	CDR3
few	TRBV6-4	TRBJ2-6	.	TGTGCCAGCAGTGACGGTACCTCTGGGGCCAACGTCCTGACTTTC	CASSDGTSGANVLTF
.	TRBV9	TRBJ1-6	.	TGTGCCAGCAGCGTAGCCCCGGGGGGACTAAATTCACCCCTCCACTTT	CASSVAPGGLNSPLHF
once	TRBV7-8	TRBJ1-1	TRBD1	TGTGCCAGCAGCTTTAACCGGGACAGCAAAGCTTTCTTT	CASSFNRDSKAFF
.	TRBV25-1	TRBJ2-6	TRBD2	TGTGCCAGCAGTGGGGTCGGGGGGTCTGGGGCCAACGTCCTGACTTTC	CASSGVGGSGANVLTF
.	TRBV5-1	TRBJ1-2	.	TGCGCCAGCAGCTTGGGCCCGGGGGGCTATGGCTACACCTTC	CASSLGPGGYGYTF
.	TRBV29-1	TRBJ1-2	.	TGCAGCGTTGAATTATCGAGTTGGACAGACTATGGCTACACCTTC	CSVELSSWTDYGYTF
.	TRBV4-1	TRBJ1-2	TRBD1	TGCGCCAGCAGCCGCGGGACAGATTATGGCTACACCTTC	CASSRGTDYGYTF
few	TRBV10-3	TRBJ2-7	TRBD2	TGTGCCATCAGTGTGGGGGGCTTCAAGCGGGGGAGCTACGAGCAGTACTTC	CAISVGGFKRGSYEQYF
.	TRBV19	TRBJ1-5	TRBD1	TGTGCCAGTAGGGTAGGACAGGGCAATCAGCCCCAGCATTTT	CASRVGQGNQPQHF
.	TRBV11-2	TRBJ2-5	.	TGTGCCAGCAGCTTAGACGCGCCCCAGTACTTC	CASSLDAPQYF
.	TRBV6-5	TRBJ1-2	.	TGTGCCAGCCTGAAGGGCGGCTATGGCTACACCTTC	CASLKGGYGYTF
.	TRBV2	TRBJ1-6	TRBD1	TGTGCCAGCAGTGACTACAGGGGCGGGAATTCACCCCTCCACTTT	CASSDYRGGNSPLHF
.	TRBV4-3	TRBJ1-6	.	TGCGCCAGCAGCCCCGGTCCTTATAATTCACCCCTCCACTTT	CASSPGPYNSPLHF
.	TRBV10-3	TRBJ2-7	.	TGTGCCATCAGTGAGTCAACAGGGAAGTTGGGTGAGCAGTACTTC	CAISESTGKLGEQYF
.	TRBV4-3	TRBJ2-1	TRBD2	TGCGCCAGCAGCCAGGGGGGGATCTCAGACAAACACGAGCAGTTCTTC	CASSQGGISDKHEQFF
.	TRBV20-1	TRBJ2-7	.	TGCAGTGCGGGACTCTACGAGCAGTACTTC	CSAGLYEQYF
.	TRBV29-1	TRBJ2-7	TRBD1	TGCAGCGTTGAAGATCTAATGGGGGGACAGGGGACCTACGAGCAGTACTTC	CSVEDLMGGQGTYEQYF
.	TRBV18	TRBJ2-7	.	TGTGCCAGCTCACCACCGTTATCCTACGAGCAGTACTTC	CASSPPLSYEQYF
.	TRBV6-4	TRBJ1-2	TRBD1	TGTGCCAGCAGTGGAAAGGGGACAGGAGAGATATCTAACTATGGCTACACCTTC	CASSGKGTGEISNYGYTF
.	TRBV27	TRBJ1-1	.	TGTGCCAGCCCTCTTTCGCATTTCTGGGCGAACACTGAAGCTTTCTTT	CASPLSHFWANTEAFF
.	TRBV7-8	TRBJ2-1	TRBD2	TGTGCCAGCAGCTCCGGGGCTAGCGGGCCGTCCTACAATGAGCAGTTCTTC	CASSSGASGPSYNEQFF
.	TRBV29-1	TRBJ2-5	TRBD2	TGCAGCGTCCTCCCTCGGACGGGGGGACAAGAGACCCAGTACTTC	CSVLPRTGGQETQYF
.	TRBV7-6	TRBJ2-3	.	TGTGCCAGCAGCCTGGAGATGAGCACAGATACGCAGTATTTT	CASSLEMSTDTQYF
.	TRBV6-1	TRBJ2-3	TRBD2	TGTGCCAGCAGTGGTCGCCTAGCGGGGGCAGATACGCAGTATTTT	CASSGRLAGADTQYF
.	TRBV2	TRBJ2-7	.	TGTGCCAGCAGTGACGGACTTATCTACGAGCAGTACTTC	CASSDGLIYEQYF
.	TRBV5-4	TRBJ1-1	TRBD1	TGTGCCAGCAGATCTCGACAGGGTAGAGTCACTGAAGCTTTCTTT	CASRSRQGRVTEAFF